By frequency, the clone carrying this T cell receptor beta chain is medium-sized. The CDR3 consists of 13 residues. Germline assignment: CDR1 SGHTA and CDR2 FQGNSA. TRB rearrangements were amplified by touch-down multiplex PCR with mixed TRB-A/B primers. From its re-call of the multiplex PCR reads, TCRdb lists each CDR3 protein once, without DNA. The specimen's table records more than 9,000 distinct CDR3 sequences. The sample belongs to a study of T cell clusters in autoimmune cytopenias. Tens of thousands of genome equivalents of blood DNA were amplified for TRB. These data also formed part of another study, on T cell repertoires in aging, cancer and after chemotherapy. This second study says: Donors were grouped into six age bands spanning 30 or younger through 70 or older.

The chain links TRBV7-2 to TRBJ2-3. Sequencing input: peripheral blood. This clonotype was sampled from a human donor in good health. CDR3 amino acids: CASSLDGTDTQYF.